This passage covers 26 T cell receptor beta chains from one sample sequenced in a study of shared T cell receptors in the human thymus. The table came from immunoSEQ multiplex PCR; TCRdb's copy has only in-frame clones and leaves some out. The repertoire holds some 700,000 clones, with 70% to 90% as singletons. The sample was also linked to a second study, of human thymus T cells.

Source material: thymocytes. The receptors were sampled from a girl under two years old with a congenital heart defect.

The CDR3 here is CASSQSLDEDEQFF. The CDR3 nucleotides are TGCGCCAGCAGCCAATCACTAGATGAGGATGAGCAGTTCTTC. This sequence joins TRBV4-3 and TRBJ2-1, with D perhaps matching TRBD2 (5 bases). Trimming removed 2 bases at V and 8 bases at J, with 13 bases between. CDR1 LGHNA and CDR2 YSLEER come from the germline V gene. The CDR3 extends over 14 amino acids.

V usage is TRBV27 and J usage is TRBJ2-3; the D gene is possibly TRBD1 (7 bases). From germline, CDR1 is MNHEY and CDR2 SMNVEV (reference sequence). V gave up 7 bases and J gave up 3 bases, with 29 bases separating them. The CDR3 runs 19 residues. DNA for the CDR3: TGTGCCAGCATCCCAGGGGGGCAGGGCCTCCCCATCCTAACAGATACGCAGTATTTT. Translating gives CASIPGGQGLPILTDTQYF.

This clone occurred once. The chain links TRBV11-2 to TRBJ1-3, with TRBD1 as a possible D gene (5 bases). Deletions cut 0 bases from V and 2 bases from J, with 14 bases between. CDR1 and CDR2 from the germline V gene are SGHAT and FQNNGV. There are 17 residues in the CDR3. CDR3 sequence: CASSLDPGGVPGNTIYF. In nucleotides, the CDR3 is TGTGCCAGCAGCTTAGATCCCGGGGGGGTACCTGGAAACACCATATATTTT.

The rearrangement uses TRBV4-1 and TRBJ2-7, with TRBD1 as a possible D gene (6 bases). CDR3 size: 18 residues. Trimming took 1 base from V and 2 from J, leaving 21 bases between them. The V gene's germline CDR1 is MGHRA and CDR2 YSYEKL. The chain's CDR3 is CASSQVQDPRQVPYEQYF. As DNA, the CDR3 is TGCGCCAGCAGCCAAGTTCAGGACCCCCGACAGGTACCCTACGAGCAGTACTTC.

This clone was observed a few times. In DNA, the CDR3 is TGTGCCATCAGTGAGCCTAATACTCAGGGGACGACCTACGAGCAGTACTTC. Protein sequence: CAISEPNTQGTTYEQYF. The gene calls are TRBV10-3 and TRBJ2-7, with D maybe TRBD1 (6 bases). Germline V gene data show CDR1 as ENHRY and CDR2 as SYGVKD. This CDR3 comprises 17 residues. V was pared by 2 bases and J by 2 bases, with 19 bases between.

This clone has only a few counts. The chain joins TRBV5-1 to TRBJ1-2, with D possibly being TRBD1 (6 bases). Trimming removed 4 bases from V and 2 bases from J, with 24 bases in between. In germline, CDR1 is SGHRS, CDR2 YFSETQ. CDR3 size: 18 residues. As DNA, the CDR3 is TGCGCCAGCAGCCACTTGATGCCCGACAGGAACGCAAACTATGGCTACACCTTC. Its translation is CASSHLMPDRNANYGYTF.

J is TRBJ2-7 and V is TRBV11-2, with D possibly TRBD2 on 6 matching bases. The V gene's germline CDR1 is SGHAT and CDR2 FQNNGV. The V end lost 0 bases, the J end lost 2 bases, and 11 bases lay between the germline ends. The CDR3 is 15 amino acids. The CDR3 reads CASSLEGTSTYEQYF. CDR3 nucleotides: TGTGCCAGCAGCTTAGAAGGGACTTCTACCTACGAGCAGTACTTC.

The chain recombines TRBV2 with TRBJ1-6, with TRBD1 matching 9 bases. Trimming took 6 bases from V and 9 from J; bases not matched to a gene: 6. CDR1 and CDR2 (germline): SNHLY, FYNNEI. This CDR3 spans 14 amino acids. CDR3 DNA sequence: TGTGCCAGCAGGCGGGGACAGGGAGTTTCACCCCTCCACTTT. Its protein product is CASRRGQGVSPLHF.

This clone appeared once. The chain joins TRBV29-1 to TRBJ2-5, with a weak D call TRBD2 (6 bases). Trimming cost V 7 bases and J 4 bases, with 19 bases left between them. The CDR3 has 14 amino acids. Germline V CDR1 and CDR2: SQVTM, ANQGSEA. CDR3 in DNA: TGCAGCGCCGAAAAGGGACTCTCGGGAGAGACCCAGTACTTC. This gives the protein CSAEKGLSGETQYF.

This clone was observed a few times. The chain uses TRBV2 and TRBJ1-3; D is possibly TRBD1 (6 bases). V lost 6 bases, J lost 8 bases, and 17 bases lay in between. The CDR3 has 14 amino acids. The germline V gene has CDR1 SNHLY and CDR2 FYNNEI. Written as DNA, the CDR3 is TGTGCCAGCAGACCTACAGGGAGAGGAGACACCATATATTTT. Amino acid sequence: CASRPTGRGDTIYF.

The chain combines TRBV18 with TRBJ1-1; no definite D call. Trimming shortened V by 6 bases and J by 2 bases, and 16 bases separated the two germline ends. CDR1 and CDR2 from the germline V gene are KGHSH and LQKENI. The CDR3 sequence is 15 residues long. CDR3 in DNA: TGTGCCAGCTCGGCCTGGGCCCCGGTAAACACTGAAGCTTTCTTT. Translation gives CASSAWAPVNTEAFF.

This clone was seen more than once but under ten times. J is TRBJ1-6 and V is TRBV4-2, with 7 nucleotides matching TRBD1. Germline values: CDR1 LGHNA, CDR2 YNFKEQ. With 3 bases clipped from V and 0 bases from J, the junction kept 8 bases outside the gene matches. The length of the CDR3 is 18 residues. The CDR3 reads CASSQSDRESSYNSPLHF. The CDR3 DNA reads TGTGCCAGCAGCCAGTCCGACAGGGAAAGCTCCTATAATTCACCCCTCCACTTT.

This chain uses TRBV7-8 with TRBJ2-7; TRBD1 aligns across 7 bases. Germline loops: CDR1 SGHVS, CDR2 FQNEAQ. The CDR3 covers 15 residues. V was pared by 4 bases and J by 2 bases, with 8 bases of the junction left unmatched. This CDR3 is CASSSRQGLPYEQYF. CDR3 nucleotide sequence: TGTGCCAGCAGCTCCCGACAGGGCCTTCCCTACGAGCAGTACTTC.

V is TRBV29-1 and J is TRBJ2-1, with TRBD1 matching over 7 bases. Germline-derived CDR1 and CDR2 are SQVTM and ANQGSEA. The junction had 9 bases not matched to a gene; V was cut back by 8 bases and J by 5 bases. This CDR3 region has 13 residues. CDR3 nucleotides: TGCAGCTCGTCGGGACAGCGAAACAATGAGCAGTTCTTC. Its protein product is CSSSGQRNNEQFF.

V and J are TRBV6-5 and TRBJ1-1; D remains ambiguous. V shed 0 bases and J shed 4 bases, with 12 bases lying between them. Germline V CDR1 and CDR2: MNHEY, SVGAGI. CDR3 length: 15 amino acids. The CDR3 DNA follows: TGTGCCAGCAGTTACTCCCTCCCTGTGGCCACTGAAGCTTTCTTT. Translated: CASSYSLPVATEAFF.

This rearrangement joins TRBV18 to TRBJ2-7; the D gene is possibly TRBD1 (5 bases). The CDR3 has 17 amino acids. V lost 2 bases to trimming and J lost 0 bases, with 17 bases between them. The germline CDR1 and CDR2 sequences are KGHSH and LQKENI. The CDR3 DNA reads as TGTGCCAGCTCACCAAAGGGCAGGGCCCCTAGCTCCTACGAGCAGTACTTC. It translates to CASSPKGRAPSSYEQYF.

The V gene is TRBV19, the J gene TRBJ1-6; perhaps TRBD1 as D (6 bases). The CDR3 has 14 amino acids. Germline V gives CDR1 LNHDA, CDR2 SQIVND (reference sequence). V shed 5 bases and J shed 8 bases, with 13 bases lying between them. DNA of the CDR3: TGTGCCAGTAGTGGGGGCAGGGAGTATTCACCCCTCCACTTT. The encoded protein is CASSGGREYSPLHF.

The chain links TRBV5-1 to TRBJ2-1; tentative D call: TRBD1 (6 bases). Germline loops: CDR1 SGHRS, CDR2 YFSETQ. V was shortened by 3 bases and J by 7 bases, with 11 bases between the two germline ends. This CDR3 spans 13 amino acids. CDR3 in DNA: TGCGCCAGCAGCTCCTCGGACAGAAATGAGCAGTTCTTC. Residues: CASSSSDRNEQFF.

The table lists this clone with a count of one. V is TRBV5-6 and J is TRBJ1-3, with D unclear. V was shortened by 2 bases and J by 0 bases, with 9 bases between the two germline ends. CDR1 is SGHDT and CDR2 is YYEEEE in the germline V gene. The CDR3 totals 15 residues. The CDR3 nucleotides read TGTGCCAGCAGCTTAGACATCTCCTCTGGAAACACCATATATTTT. Translation gives CASSLDISSGNTIYF.

The chain employs TRBV13 and TRBJ1-1; D is ambiguous. V dropped 2 bases and J dropped 0 bases, with 4 bases sitting between them. Germline V gene lookup returns CDR1 PRHDT and CDR2 FYEKMQ (reference sequence). The CDR3 spans 13 residues. The CDR3 DNA follows: TGTGCCAGCAGCTTATCTTTGAACACTGAAGCTTTCTTT. This sequence encodes CASSLSLNTEAFF.

The chain couples TRBV6-5 to TRBJ2-7, with TRBD1 matching over 7 bases. V was pared by 5 bases and J by 0 bases, with 7 bases of the junction left unmatched. Germline CDR1 and CDR2: MNHEY and SVGAGI. The CDR3 contains 15 residues. The CDR3 loop reads CASSHKRTGSYEQYF. The CDR3 bases are TGTGCCAGCAGTCACAAAAGGACAGGCTCCTACGAGCAGTACTTC.

This chain joins TRBV7-8 and TRBJ1-1, with D possibly TRBD1 on 6 matching bases. Trimming cost V 5 bases and J 1 base, with 11 bases left between them. The CDR3 runs to 14 residues. In germline, CDR1 is SGHVS, CDR2 FQNEAQ. CDR3 in amino acids: CASSPGQTNTEAFF. CDR3 DNA sequence: TGTGCCAGCAGCCCTGGACAGACGAACACTGAAGCTTTCTTT.

J is TRBJ1-2 and V is TRBV6-5; 7 bases match TRBD1. The CDR3 totals 15 residues. The germline V gene has CDR1 MNHEY and CDR2 SVGAGI. With 10 bases clipped from V and 3 bases from J, the junction kept 14 bases outside the gene matches. The DNA of the CDR3 is TGTGCCACCACCGACAGGGATCGACCTTACTATGGCTACACCTTC. As protein: CATTDRDRPYYGYTF.

The chain joins TRBV5-1 to TRBJ1-4; 9 bases line up with TRBD1. Germline CDR1 reads SGHRS; CDR2 reads YFSETQ. Losses at the gene ends were 3 bases for V and 4 bases for J; bases not matched to a gene: 10. The CDR3 extends over 17 amino acids. The CDR3 coding sequence is TGCGCCAGCAGCTGGGACAGGGTCCTGGGATTTAATGAAAAACTGTTTTTT. Protein product: CASSWDRVLGFNEKLFF.

The CDR3 here is CASGLDSTDTQYF. CDR3 in DNA: TGTGCTAGTGGTTTAGACTCCACAGATACGCAGTATTTT. The chain uses TRBV12-5 and TRBJ2-3; D call uncertain. Germline V CDR1 and CDR2: LGHNT, FRNRAP. V dropped 3 bases and J dropped 2 bases, with 6 bases sitting between them. The CDR3 extends over 13 amino acids.

The chain employs TRBV28 and TRBJ2-2, with TRBD1 identical over 8 bases. Per germline, CDR1 MDHEN and CDR2 SYDVKM. The CDR3 runs 19 residues. The J segment lost 0 bases and the V segment lost 3 bases, leaving 12 bases of the junction unmatched. The CDR3 DNA reads as TGTGCCAGCAGTTTCAGGGACAGGATAAACCCAACGAACACCGGGGAGCTGTTTTTT. This gives the protein CASSFRDRINPTNTGELFF.